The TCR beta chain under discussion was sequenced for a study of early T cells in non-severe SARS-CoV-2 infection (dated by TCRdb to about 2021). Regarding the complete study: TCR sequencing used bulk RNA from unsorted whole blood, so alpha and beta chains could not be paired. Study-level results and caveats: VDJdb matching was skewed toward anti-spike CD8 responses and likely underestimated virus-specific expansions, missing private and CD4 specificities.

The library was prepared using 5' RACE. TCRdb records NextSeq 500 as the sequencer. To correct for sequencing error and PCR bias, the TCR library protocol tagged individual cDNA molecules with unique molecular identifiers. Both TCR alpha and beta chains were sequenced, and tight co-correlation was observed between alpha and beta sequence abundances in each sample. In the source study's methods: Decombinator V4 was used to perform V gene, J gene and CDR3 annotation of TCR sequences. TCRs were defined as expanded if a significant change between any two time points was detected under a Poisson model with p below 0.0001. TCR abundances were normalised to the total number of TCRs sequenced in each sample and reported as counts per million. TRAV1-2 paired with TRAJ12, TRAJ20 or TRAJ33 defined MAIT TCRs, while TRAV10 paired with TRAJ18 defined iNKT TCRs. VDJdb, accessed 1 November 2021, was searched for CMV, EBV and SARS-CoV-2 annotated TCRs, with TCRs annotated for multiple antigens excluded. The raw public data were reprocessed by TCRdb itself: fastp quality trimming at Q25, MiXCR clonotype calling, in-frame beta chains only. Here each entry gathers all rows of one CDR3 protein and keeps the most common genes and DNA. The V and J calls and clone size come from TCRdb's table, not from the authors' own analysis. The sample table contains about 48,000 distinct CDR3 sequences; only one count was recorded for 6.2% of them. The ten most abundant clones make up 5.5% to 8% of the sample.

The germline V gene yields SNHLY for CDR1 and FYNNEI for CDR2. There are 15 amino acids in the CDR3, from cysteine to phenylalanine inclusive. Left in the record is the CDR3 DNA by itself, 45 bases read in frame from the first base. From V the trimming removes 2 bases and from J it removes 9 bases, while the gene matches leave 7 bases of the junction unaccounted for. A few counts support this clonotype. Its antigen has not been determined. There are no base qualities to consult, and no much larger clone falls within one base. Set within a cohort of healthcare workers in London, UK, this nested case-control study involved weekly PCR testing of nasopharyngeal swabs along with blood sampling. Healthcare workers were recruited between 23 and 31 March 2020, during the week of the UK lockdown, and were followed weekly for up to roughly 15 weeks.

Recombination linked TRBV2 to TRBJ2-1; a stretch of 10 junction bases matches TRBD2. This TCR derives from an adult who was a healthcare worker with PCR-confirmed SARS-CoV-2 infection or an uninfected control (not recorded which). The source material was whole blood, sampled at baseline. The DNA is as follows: TGTGCCAGCAGTGAAATAGCGGGAGGCCTCGGTGAGCAGTTCTTC. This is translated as CASSEIAGGLGEQFF.